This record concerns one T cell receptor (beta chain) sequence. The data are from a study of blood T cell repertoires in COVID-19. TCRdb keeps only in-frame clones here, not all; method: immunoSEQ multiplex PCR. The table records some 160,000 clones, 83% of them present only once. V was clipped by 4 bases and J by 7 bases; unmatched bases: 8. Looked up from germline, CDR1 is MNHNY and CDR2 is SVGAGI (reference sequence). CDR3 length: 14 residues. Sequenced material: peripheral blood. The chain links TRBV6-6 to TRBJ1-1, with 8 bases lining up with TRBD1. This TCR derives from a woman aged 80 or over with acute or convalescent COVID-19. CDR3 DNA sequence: TGTGCCAGCAGTTTTCCACAGGGGGAAGGTGAAGCTTTCTTT. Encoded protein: CASSFPQGEGEAFF.